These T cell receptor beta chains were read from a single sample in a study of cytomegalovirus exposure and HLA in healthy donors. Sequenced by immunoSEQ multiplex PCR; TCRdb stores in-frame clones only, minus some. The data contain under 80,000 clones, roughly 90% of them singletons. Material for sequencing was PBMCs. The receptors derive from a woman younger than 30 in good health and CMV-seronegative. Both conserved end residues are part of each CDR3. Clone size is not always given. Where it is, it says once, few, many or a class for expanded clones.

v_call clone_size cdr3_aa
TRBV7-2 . CASSLTREDNEQFF
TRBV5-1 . CASSLAPAMTDRGEETQYF
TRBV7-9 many CASSSPRGTYEQYF
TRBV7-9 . CASSLLAAEAFF
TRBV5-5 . CASSSGRDLIYNEQFF
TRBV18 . CASSPRDSAYEQYF
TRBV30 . CAWSVPGTGGDGYTF
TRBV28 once CASSSSRSGRATDTQYF
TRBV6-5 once CASSYSATSTDTQYF
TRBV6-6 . CASSSLIGELFF
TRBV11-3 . CASSHRDYQETQYF
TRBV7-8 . CASSRSGVGSYEQYF
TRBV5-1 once CASSLAGTILGNTQYF
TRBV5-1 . CASSSPTSGSNPEQYF
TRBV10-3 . CAISARLDLTNEKLFF
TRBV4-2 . CASSLSGGRSGANVLTF
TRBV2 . CASGSRGTGELFF
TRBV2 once CASSGGGTEAFF
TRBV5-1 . CASSSTGRPGTDTQYF
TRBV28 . CASSLSSGFYGYTF
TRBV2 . CASSAIEGGDTEAFF
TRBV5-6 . CASSPELATQYNEQFF
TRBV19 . CASSTRGTTPLHF
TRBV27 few CASSRPTGRSPLHF
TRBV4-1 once CASSQVAGRLGQGAHGANVLTF
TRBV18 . CASSKAGESSYNSPLHF
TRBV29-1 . CSVRGAGSGANVLTF
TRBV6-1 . CASKQGPNSPLHF
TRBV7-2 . CASSFGAGGRRANEKLFF
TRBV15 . CATSSHRGEQYF
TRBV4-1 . CASSQDPSGRANEQFF
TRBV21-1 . CAIGTDTDTQYF
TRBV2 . CVCGGPLFNEQFF
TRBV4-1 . CASSLQPSGRADEQYF
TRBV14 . CASSPVGGLVEKLFF
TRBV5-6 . CASSHGGQTYGYTF
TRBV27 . CASSLRTGGYSEAFF
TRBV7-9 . CASSLGQHSNQPQHF
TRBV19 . CASSSGTGPFGYTF
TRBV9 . CASSEGRSGRAVLADTQYF
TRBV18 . CASSPRTGVNTEAFF
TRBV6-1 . CASSESGGNQPQHF
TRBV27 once CASSLSTVSQPQHF
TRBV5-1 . CASSLEFQLAYEQYF
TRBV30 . CAWTRGAELGYTF
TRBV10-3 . CATGDEDSNQPQHF
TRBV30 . CAWSVAGPQYF
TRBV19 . CASRFESGGQFF